These 14 T cell receptor beta chains were all obtained from the same sample, sequenced in a study of CD8 T cells in Susac syndrome. Random hexamers were used to reverse transcribe 0.5 to 1 ug of RNA. One entry per CDR3 protein results from TCRdb running MiXCR on the immunoSEQ multiplex PCR reads. The data contain 73,000 or so distinct CDR3 sequences, approximately 94% of them singletons. Sample: CD8+ T cells from PBMCs. All receptors come from a human donor with multiple sclerosis.

V gene TRBV29-1 combines with J gene TRBJ2-2; 7 bases match TRBD2. The junction had 11 bases not matched to a gene; V was cut back by 5 bases and J by 5 bases. Germline V CDR1 and CDR2: SQVTM, ANQGSEA. The CDR3 loop spans 15 amino acids. The CDR3 loop is CSVLSSGVRTGELFF. As DNA, the CDR3 is TGCAGCGTTCTTTCAAGCGGGGTCCGGACCGGGGAGCTGTTTTTT.

This chain connects TRBV5-1 to TRBJ2-2, with 10 nucleotides matching TRBD2. The germline CDR1 and CDR2 sequences are SGHRS and YFSETQ. The CDR3 sequence is 16 residues long. V trimming: 4 bases; J trimming: 5 bases; junction bases outside the gene matches: 8. CDR3 nucleotide sequence: TGCGCCAGCAGCCTAGGACTAGCGGACCGGACCGGGGAGCTGTTTTTT. Its protein product is CASSLGLADRTGELFF.

This chain joins TRBV20-1 and TRBJ1-5; TRBD1 aligns across 8 bases. CDR1 is DFQATT and CDR2 is SNEGSKA in the germline V gene (reference sequence). Germline trimming cut 6 bases from V and 6 bases from J; bases unmatched to any gene: 10. This CDR3 has 14 amino acids. For the CDR3, the DNA is TGCAGTGCAGGAGGGACAGGAAGGTTTCAGCCCCAGCATTTT. Encoded protein: CSAGGTGRFQPQHF.

V and J are TRBV7-9 and TRBJ1-2; D gene uncertain. This CDR3 is 16 amino acids long. V lost 0 bases and J lost 3, with 14 bases in between. Germline V gene lookup returns CDR1 SEHNR and CDR2 FQNEAQ (reference sequence). CDR3 residues: CASSLAGQRRDYGYTF. The CDR3 bases are TGTGCCAGCAGCTTAGCGGGCCAGCGAAGAGACTATGGCTACACCTTC.

The genes are TRBV2 and TRBJ2-3, with 7 nucleotides matching TRBD2. The CDR3 has 15 amino acids. The V gene's germline CDR1 is SNHLY and CDR2 FYNNEI. The J segment lost 2 bases and the V segment lost 10 bases, leaving 12 bases of the junction unmatched. CDR3 sequence (DNA): TGTGCCACATGGGAGGGTCAAAGGTCCACAGATACGCAGTATTTT. Its protein product is CATWEGQRSTDTQYF.

The rearrangement links TRBV13 to TRBJ1-2; D is unresolved. The germline CDR1 and CDR2 sequences are PRHDT and FYEKMQ (reference sequence). Trimming shortened V by 4 bases and J by 5 bases, and 17 bases separated the two germline ends. The CDR3 extends over 15 amino acids. The CDR3 protein is CASSSDRSPRYGYTF. Written as DNA, the CDR3 is TGTGCCAGCAGCTCCGACCGAAGCCCGAGGTATGGCTACACCTTC.

The chain employs TRBV6-6 and TRBJ2-3; D gene ambiguous. The CDR3 has 17 amino acids. Trimming removed 2 bases at V and 0 bases at J, with 15 bases between. CDR1 MNHNY and CDR2 SVGAGI come from the germline V gene (reference sequence). CDR3 protein: CASSYGRASRSTDTQYF. CDR3 DNA: TGTGCCAGCAGTTACGGTCGAGCGTCTAGAAGCACAGATACGCAGTATTTT.

This chain connects TRBV7-6 to TRBJ2-6; D not certain. Germline V CDR1 and CDR2: SGHVS, FNYEAQ. The CDR3 is made up of 17 amino acids. V was trimmed by 5 bases and J by 3 bases, leaving 17 bases between them. The CDR3 is CASSPRASQFGANVLTF. CDR3 DNA: TGTGCCAGCAGCCCCCGTGCCTCCCAATTTGGGGCCAACGTCCTGACTTTC. Drawing the rest from reference TRBV7-6 and TRBJ2-6, the complete variable domain is GAGVSQSPRYKVTKRGQDVALRCDPISGHVSLYWYRQALGQGPEFLTYFNYEAQQDKSGLPNDRFSAERPEGSISTLTIQRTEQRDSAMYRCASSPRASQFGANVLTFGAGSRLTVL.

The CDR3 DNA follows: TGTGCCAGCAGCCCCCCCGTAATGGGGCCATCCACTGAAGCTTTCTTT. This encodes CASSPPVMGPSTEAFF. The V call is TRBV2, the J call TRBJ1-1; tentatively, D is TRBD1 (5 bases). Germline assignment: CDR1 SNHLY and CDR2 FYNNEI. The CDR3 spans 16 residues. The germline V and J ends were trimmed by 6 bases and 4 bases, with 21 bases remaining between them.

V and J are TRBV27 and TRBJ2-5; D is unclear. The CDR3 contains 14 residues. Trimming stripped 3 bases from V and 2 bases from J, with 10 bases between. Looked up from germline, CDR1 is MNHEY and CDR2 is SMNVEV (reference sequence). The CDR3 sequence: CASSFVREQETQYF. The DNA for the CDR3 is TGTGCCAGCAGTTTCGTAAGGGAACAAGAGACCCAGTACTTC.

V is TRBV29-1 and J is TRBJ2-3; D is possibly TRBD2 (6 bases). The V gene lost 1 base and the J gene lost 4 bases, with 18 bases spanning the gap. The germline gives CDR1 SQVTM, CDR2 ANQGSEA. The CDR3 consists of 16 residues. The CDR3 DNA reads as TGCAGCGTTGAAGTCGGGAGAGGCCGGGTCCCAGATACGCAGTATTTT. Protein sequence: CSVEVGRGRVPDTQYF.

V usage is TRBV7-2 and J usage is TRBJ2-5; D unresolved. Trimming removed 5 bases at V and 10 bases at J, with 14 bases between. CDR3 length equals 12 residues. Per germline, CDR1 SGHTA and CDR2 FQGNSA. The CDR3 loop is CASSPPSRDQYF. In DNA, the CDR3 is TGTGCCAGCAGCCCGCCCTCCCGAGACCAGTACTTC.

This chain links TRBV12-3 or TRBV12-4 with TRBJ2-7; 14 nucleotides align to TRBD2. Germline trimming cut 5 bases from V and 0 bases from J; bases unmatched to any gene: 9. This CDR3 has 18 amino acids. The CDR3 sequence is CASSGLGTSGRSSYEQYF. The CDR3 DNA reads as TGTGCCAGCAGTGGCCTGGGGACTAGCGGGAGAAGCTCCTACGAGCAGTACTTC.

Here the CDR3 DNA reads TGTGCGAAGACTAGCGTCACGGGCGATGAGCAGTTCTTC. Translated, it gives CAKTSVTGDEQFF. The chain carries TRBV30 and TRBJ2-1, with TRBD2 matching 8 bases. CDR1 GTSNPN and CDR2 SVGIG come from the germline V gene (reference sequence). CDR3 length: 13 amino acids.